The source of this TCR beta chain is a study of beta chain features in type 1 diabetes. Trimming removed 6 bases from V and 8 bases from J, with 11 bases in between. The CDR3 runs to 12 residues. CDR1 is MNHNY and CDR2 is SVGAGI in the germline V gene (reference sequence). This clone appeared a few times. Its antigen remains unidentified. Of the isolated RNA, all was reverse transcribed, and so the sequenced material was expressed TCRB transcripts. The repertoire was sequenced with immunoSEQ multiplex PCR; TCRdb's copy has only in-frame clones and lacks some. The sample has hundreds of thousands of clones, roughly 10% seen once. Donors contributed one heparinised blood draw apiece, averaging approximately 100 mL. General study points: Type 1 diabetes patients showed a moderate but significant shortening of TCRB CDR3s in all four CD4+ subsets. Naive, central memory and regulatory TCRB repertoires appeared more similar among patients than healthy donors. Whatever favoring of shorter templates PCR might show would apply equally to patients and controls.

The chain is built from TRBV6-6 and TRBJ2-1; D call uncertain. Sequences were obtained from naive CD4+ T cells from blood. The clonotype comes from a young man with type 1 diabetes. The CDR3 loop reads CASSWVRDEQFF. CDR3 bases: TGTGCCAGCAGCTGGGTACGGGATGAGCAGTTCTTC.